Given below is one T cell receptor (beta chain) in context. The repertoire was sequenced with immunoSEQ multiplex PCR; TCRdb's copy has only in-frame clones and lacks some. In the table there are roughly 70,000 clones, about nine tenths of which are singletons. CDR1 and CDR2 (germline): SEHNR, FQNEAQ (reference sequence). V trimming: 4 bases; J trimming: 5 bases; junction bases outside the gene matches: 7. CDR3 length: 14 residues. The sample originates from a study of T cell changes during pregnancy in multiple sclerosis. The sequence was obtained from a female donor with multiple sclerosis, enrolled in a pregnancy study. This chain uses TRBV7-9 with TRBJ2-5; 7 nucleotides line up with TRBD1. The starting material was peripheral blood, obtained in the first trimester of pregnancy. The CDR3 bases are TGTGCCAGCAGCTATAGGACAGGCGGGGAGACCCAGTACTTC. This gives the protein CASSYRTGGETQYF.